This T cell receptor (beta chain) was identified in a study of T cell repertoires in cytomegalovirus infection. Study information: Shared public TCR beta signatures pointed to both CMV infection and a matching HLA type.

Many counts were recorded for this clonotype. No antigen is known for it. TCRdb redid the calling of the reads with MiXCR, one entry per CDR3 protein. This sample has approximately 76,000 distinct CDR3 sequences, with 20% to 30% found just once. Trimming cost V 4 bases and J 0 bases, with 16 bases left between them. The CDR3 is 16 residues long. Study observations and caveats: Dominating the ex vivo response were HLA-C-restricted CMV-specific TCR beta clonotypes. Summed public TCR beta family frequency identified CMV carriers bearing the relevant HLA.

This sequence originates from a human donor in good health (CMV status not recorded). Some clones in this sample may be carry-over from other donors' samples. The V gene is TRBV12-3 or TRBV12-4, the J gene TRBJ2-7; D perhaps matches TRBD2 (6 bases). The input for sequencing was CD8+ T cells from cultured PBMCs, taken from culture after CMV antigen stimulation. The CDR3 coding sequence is TGTGCCAGCAGTTCTAAACCTAGCGTCATCTCCTACGAGCAGTACTTC. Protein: CASSSKPSVISYEQYF.